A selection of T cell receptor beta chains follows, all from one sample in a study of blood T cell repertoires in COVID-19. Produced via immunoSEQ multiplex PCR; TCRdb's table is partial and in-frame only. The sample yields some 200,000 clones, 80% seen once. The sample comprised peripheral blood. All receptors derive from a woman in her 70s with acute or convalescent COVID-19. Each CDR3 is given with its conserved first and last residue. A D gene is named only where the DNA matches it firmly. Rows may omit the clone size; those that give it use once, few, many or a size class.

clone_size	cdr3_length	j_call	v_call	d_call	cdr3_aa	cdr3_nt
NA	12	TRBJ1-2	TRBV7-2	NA	CASSLDTSWHTF	TGTGCCAGCAGCCTGGACACTTCATGGCACACCTTC
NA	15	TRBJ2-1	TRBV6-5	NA	CASSYSGAGDNEQFF	TGTGCCAGCAGTTACAGTGGGGCCGGAGACAATGAGCAGTTCTTC
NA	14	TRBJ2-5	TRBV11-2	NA	CASSLDRGRETQYF	TGTGCCAGCAGCTTAGATCGGGGTAGGGAGACCCAGTACTTC
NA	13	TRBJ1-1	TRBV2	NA	CASSANRATEAFF	TGTGCCAGCAGTGCTAACAGGGCCACTGAAGCTTTCTTT
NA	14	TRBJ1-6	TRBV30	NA	CAWTGGNFNSPLHF	TGTGCCTGGACGGGGGGAAACTTTAATTCACCCCTCCACTTT
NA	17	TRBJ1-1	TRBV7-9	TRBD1	CASSLERGTDLNTEAFF	TGTGCCAGCAGCTTAGAGAGGGGGACAGACTTGAACACTGAAGCTTTCTTT
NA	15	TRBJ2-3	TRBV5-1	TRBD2	CASSLVSGGTDTQYF	TGCGCCAGCAGCTTGGTTAGCGGGGGCACAGATACGCAGTATTTT
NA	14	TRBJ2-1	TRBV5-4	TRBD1	CASSSGQRNNEQFF	TGTGCCAGCAGCTCGGGACAGCGCAACAATGAGCAGTTCTTC
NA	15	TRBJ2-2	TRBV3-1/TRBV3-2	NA	CASSQEGRGGGELFF	TGTGCCAGCAGCCAAGAGGGCAGGGGTGGCGGGGAGCTGTTTTTT
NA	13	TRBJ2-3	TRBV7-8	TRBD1	CASSPTGLDTQYF	TGTGCCAGCAGCCCGACAGGGCTAGATACGCAGTATTTT
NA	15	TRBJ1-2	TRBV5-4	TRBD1	CASSWDRGENYGYTF	TGTGCCAGCAGCTGGGACAGGGGCGAAAACTATGGCTACACCTTC
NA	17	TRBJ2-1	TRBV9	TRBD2	CASSPQRASGGANEQFF	TGTGCCAGCAGCCCCCAGCGGGCTAGCGGGGGGGCCAATGAGCAGTTCTTC
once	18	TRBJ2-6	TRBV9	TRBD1	CASNKGQGVFSGANVLTF	TGTGCCAGCAATAAGGGACAGGGGGTTTTCTCTGGGGCCAACGTCCTGACTTTC
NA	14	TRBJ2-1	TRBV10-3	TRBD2	CAISTSGEYNEQFF	TGTGCCATCAGTACTAGCGGGGAGTACAATGAGCAGTTCTTC
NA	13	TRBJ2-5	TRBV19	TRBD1	CASSRDRGETQYF	TGTGCCAGTAGCCGGGACAGGGGGGAGACCCAGTACTTC
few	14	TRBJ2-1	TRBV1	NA	CTSSSKGPRLKQFF	TGCACCAGCAGCTCCAAGGGGCCCCGTCTGAAGCAGTTCTTC
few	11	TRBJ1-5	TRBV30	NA	CAWSVGQPQHF	TGTGCCTGGAGTGTCGGGCAGCCCCAGCATTTT
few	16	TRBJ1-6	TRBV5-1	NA	CASSLEVGPRNSPLHF	TGCGCCAGCAGCTTGGAGGTGGGGCCACGGAATTCACCCCTCCACTTT
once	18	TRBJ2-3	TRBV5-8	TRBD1	CASSIFTGQGSIPGTQYF	TGTGCCAGCAGCATCTTTACAGGACAGGGCTCTATCCCAGGGACGCAGTATTTT
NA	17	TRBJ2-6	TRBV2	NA	CAIQGGSLGAGANVLTF	TGTGCCATCCAGGGGGGCAGTCTGGGGGCTGGGGCCAACGTCCTGACTTTC
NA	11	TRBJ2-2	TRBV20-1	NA	CSASLPGELFF	TGCAGTGCAAGCTTGCCCGGGGAGCTGTTTTTT
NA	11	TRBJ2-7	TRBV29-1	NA	CSGWTVSEQYF	TGCAGCGGATGGACAGTCTCCGAGCAGTACTTC
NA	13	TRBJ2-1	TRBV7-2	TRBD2	CASTNRGGSEQFF	TGTGCCAGCACCAACCGGGGGGGCTCTGAGCAGTTCTTC
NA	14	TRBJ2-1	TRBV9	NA	CASSYGGPYNEQFF	TGTGCCAGCAGCTACGGGGGACCCTACAATGAGCAGTTCTTC
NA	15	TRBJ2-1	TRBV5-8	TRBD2	CASSILAGDYNEQFF	TGTGCCAGCAGCATCTTAGCGGGGGATTACAATGAGCAGTTCTTC
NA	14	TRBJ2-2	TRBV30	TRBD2	CAWGTSGGTGELFF	TGTGCCTGGGGGACTAGCGGGGGCACCGGGGAGCTGTTTTTT
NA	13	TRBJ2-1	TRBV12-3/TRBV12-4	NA	CASRPTGINEQFF	TGTGCCAGCAGACCTACAGGGATCAATGAGCAGTTCTTC